The entry below gives a single T cell receptor (beta chain) sequence along with its context. These data come from a study of blood T cell repertoires in COVID-19. CDR3 length: 14 amino acids. V shed 4 bases and J shed 2 bases, with 12 bases lying between them. Germline lookup yields CDR1 SGHKS and CDR2 YYEKEE (reference sequence). Measured with immunoSEQ multiplex PCR; TCRdb has only the in-frame clones, and not every one. This sample yields approximately 21,000 clones, of which roughly 89% are seen a single time; approximately 17% belongs to the top ten. The chain carries TRBV5-5 and TRBJ1-1, with a possible D match to TRBD1 (6 bases). The clonotype comes from a man aged 65-85 years with active COVID-19. Sequences were obtained from peripheral blood. The CDR3 here is CASSRGGLNTEAFF. For the CDR3, the DNA is TGTGCCAGCAGCCGAGGGGGTCTAAACACTGAAGCTTTCTTT.